The 32 T cell receptor beta chains presented below share a single source sample, sequenced in a study of OX40 agonist ivuxolimab in advanced cancers. Assay used: immunoSEQ multiplex PCR; TCRdb lists only in-frame clones, some missing. The sample records 70,000 to 95,000 clones, 75% to 90% being singletons. The sample was CD4+ or CD8+ T cells sorted from blood, taken in a trial of the OX40 agonist ivuxolimab. The receptors were sampled from an adult with an advanced solid tumor such as melanoma, head and neck, liver or kidney cancer.

The chain employs TRBV6-1 and TRBJ1-5, with a tentative D call TRBD1 (5 bases). The CDR3 runs 20 residues. The V end was cut by 4 bases, the J end by 2 bases, with 27 bases between. Germline V gene sequence: CDR1 MNHNS, CDR2 SASEGT. CDR3 nucleotide sequence: TGTGCCAGCAGTGCACGGGGACCGGCAGACGGAGATTTGGGCAATCAGCCCCAGCATTTT. This encodes CASSARGPADGDLGNQPQHF.

The chain couples TRBV5-1 to TRBJ2-1, with a weak D call TRBD2 (5 bases). This CDR3 spans 17 amino acids. Germline lookup yields CDR1 SGHRS and CDR2 YFSETQ. V was cut by 4 bases and J by 8 bases, with 25 bases left in between. The DNA of the CDR3 is TGCGCCAGCAGCGCGGGCGGGTGGGGAAGCGGTGGCCATGAGCAGTTCTTC. This encodes CASSAGGWGSGGHEQFF.

The chain combines TRBV6-6 with TRBJ1-1; 9 bases fit TRBD1. This CDR3 is 13 amino acids long. Germline CDR1 MNHNY, CDR2 SVGAGI (reference sequence). Trimming cost V 6 bases and J 3 bases; bases outside gene matches: 2. In DNA, the CDR3 is TGTGCCAGCAGATGGACAGGGGACACTGAAGCTTTCTTT. Translation: CASRWTGDTEAFF.

This rearrangement joins TRBV7-2 to TRBJ1-6; 7 nucleotides match TRBD1. This CDR3 spans 16 amino acids. Germline V gene sequence: CDR1 SGHTA, CDR2 FQGNSA. With 5 bases clipped from V and 2 bases from J, the junction kept 6 bases outside the gene matches. The CDR3 DNA reads as TGTGCCAGCAGCCCCGACGACAGGGCCTATAATTCACCCCTCCACTTT. This codes for CASSPDDRAYNSPLHF.

This clone has only one observation. The CDR3 region has the DNA TGTGCCAGCAGTGACTCGCGGGACAGACTCGGAGAGACCCAGTACTTC. It encodes CASSDSRDRLGETQYF. The V call is TRBV2, the J call TRBJ2-5; tentatively, D is TRBD1 (7 bases). Trimming shortened V by 3 bases and J by 4 bases, and 18 bases separated the two germline ends. Per the germline V gene, CDR1 is SNHLY and CDR2 is FYNNEI. The CDR3 loop spans 16 amino acids.

The rearrangement links TRBV5-5 to TRBJ2-7; D unresolved. Germline CDR1 SGHKS, CDR2 YYEKEE (reference sequence). The CDR3 is 12 amino acids. Trimming removed 2 bases from V and 2 bases from J, with 5 bases in between. The CDR3 sequence: CASSLDAYEQYF. In nucleotides, the CDR3 is TGTGCCAGCAGCTTAGACGCCTACGAGCAGTACTTC.

The genes are TRBV19 and TRBJ1-2, with D unresolved. In germline, CDR1 is LNHDA, CDR2 SQIVND (reference sequence). The CDR3 totals 15 residues. Between the trimmed V and J ends, which lost 7 bases and 5 bases, there was a span of 20 bases. The CDR3: CASKGVLPRSYGYTF. The CDR3 nucleotides are TGTGCCAGTAAAGGAGTCCTGCCCAGATCTTATGGCTACACCTTC.

This chain joins TRBV6-1 and TRBJ2-1, with 7 positions matching TRBD1. Germline CDR1 is MNHNS and CDR2 is SASEGT. The CDR3 covers 16 residues. With 1 base clipped from V and 2 bases from J, the junction kept 5 bases outside the gene matches. The CDR3 protein is CASSEEDRNAYNEQFF. DNA for the CDR3: TGTGCCAGCAGTGAAGAGGACAGGAATGCCTACAATGAGCAGTTCTTC.

The chain joins TRBV30 to TRBJ1-4; possible D gene TRBD1, 5 bases. The V end lost 2 bases, the J end lost 13 bases, and 17 bases lay between the germline ends. Per the germline V gene, CDR1 is GTSNPN and CDR2 is SVGIG (reference sequence). The CDR3 has 13 amino acids. The CDR3 DNA reads as TGTGCCTGGAGTCGCGGGGATGGGGGTGTACTGTTTTTT. Encoded protein: CAWSRGDGGVLFF. Together with reference TRBV30 and TRBJ1-4, the CDR3 gives the full variable domain: SQTIHQWPATLVQPVGSPLSLECTVEGTSNPNLYWYRQAAGRGLQLLFYSVGIGQISSEVPQNLSASRPQDRQFILSSKKLLLSDSGFYLCAWSRGDGGVLFFGSGTQLSVL.

As for this clone: This specimen includes other DNA sequences encoding the same CDR3. The CDR3 DNA reads TGTGCCAGCAGCGCGGGACTAGCGGGTAATGAGCAGTTCTTC. As protein: CASSAGLAGNEQFF. The chain employs TRBV9 and TRBJ2-1, with 12 bases identical to TRBD2. The trim removed 3 bases at V and 7 bases at J, leaving 2 bases unmatched. Germline CDR1 SGDLS, CDR2 YYNGEE. The CDR3 has 14 amino acids.

This clone appeared a few times. This chain connects TRBV11-2 to TRBJ1-6; possible D gene TRBD1, 5 bases. Trimming removed 1 base from V and 9 bases from J, with 13 bases in between. CDR1 is SGHAT, CDR2 FQNNGV, per germline. This CDR3 has 15 residues. CDR3 nucleotides: TGTGCCAGCAGCTTAGGTCAGGGTATAAGTTCACCCCTCCACTTT. Its translation: CASSLGQGISSPLHF. The full variable domain, its missing parts supplied by reference TRBV11-2 and TRBJ1-6, is EAGVAQSPRYKIIEKRQSVAFWCNPISGHATLYWYQQILGQGPKLLIQFQNNGVVDDSQLPKDRFSAERLKGVDSTLKIQPAKLEDSAVYLCASSLGQGISSPLHFGNGTRLTVT.

The V gene is TRBV6-1, the J gene TRBJ1-5, with unresolved D. Trimming stripped 4 bases from V and 9 bases from J, with 19 bases between. This CDR3 has 15 residues. Germline V gives CDR1 MNHNS, CDR2 SASEGT. The CDR3 DNA reads TGTGCCAGCAGTGGAGGGTTCCCTTTGGTGTGGCCCCAGCATTTT. Translation gives CASSGGFPLVWPQHF.

The rearrangement joins TRBV9 to TRBJ2-3; no firm D call. V was cut by 0 bases and J by 4 bases, with 6 bases left in between. The V gene's germline CDR1 is SGDLS and CDR2 YYNGEE. CDR3 length: 13 residues. The CDR3: CASSVGAPDTQYF. The CDR3 DNA is TGTGCCAGCAGCGTAGGAGCGCCAGATACGCAGTATTTT.

The gene calls are TRBV29-1 and TRBJ1-1, with D maybe TRBD1 (5 bases). The V and J ends lost 3 bases and 6 bases respectively, with 14 bases between them. The CDR3 spans 13 residues. CDR1 SQVTM and CDR2 ANQGSEA come from the germline V gene. This chain's CDR3 is CSVDGGKGSEAFF. Here the CDR3 DNA reads TGCAGCGTTGACGGGGGGAAGGGCTCTGAAGCTTTCTTT.

V and J are TRBV4-3 and TRBJ1-6, with 7 bases that match TRBD1. The trim removed 5 bases at V and 9 bases at J, leaving 10 bases unmatched. The CDR3 extends over 15 amino acids. In germline, CDR1 is LGHNA, CDR2 YSLEER. The CDR3 sequence is CASSLDRDHGSPLHF. The CDR3 nucleotides read TGCGCCAGCAGCTTAGACAGGGATCACGGTTCACCCCTCCACTTT.

This CDR3 reads CASSMGRGDYGYTF. The CDR3 DNA reads as TGTGCCAGTAGTATGGGCCGGGGGGACTATGGCTACACCTTC. This sequence joins TRBV19 and TRBJ1-2; D is perhaps TRBD1 (5 bases). This CDR3 spans 14 amino acids. V lost 3 bases and J 3 bases, leaving 11 bases between the germline ends. Per germline, CDR1 LNHDA and CDR2 SQIVND (reference sequence).

J is TRBJ2-7 and V is TRBV2; a possible D gene is TRBD1 (5 bases). Per the germline V gene, CDR1 is SNHLY and CDR2 is FYNNEI. The V end was cut by 1 base, the J end by 2 bases, with 21 bases between. The CDR3 runs to 18 residues. The CDR3 DNA sequence: TGTGCCAGCAGTGAAGGGCGCGGCATCCCGGACAAGACCTACGAGCAGTACTTC. Protein: CASSEGRGIPDKTYEQYF.

V usage is TRBV5-8 and J usage is TRBJ2-6; 7 nucleotides agree with TRBD2. V lost 3 bases, J lost 1 base, and 7 bases stayed unmatched. This CDR3 is 17 amino acids long. Germline V lookup: CDR1 SGHTS, CDR2 YDEGEE. The CDR3 DNA reads as TGTGCCAGCAGCTCAGGGAGGGCAGCATCTGGGGCCAACGTCCTGACTTTC. It translates to CASSSGRAASGANVLTF.

The chain is built from TRBV4-2 and TRBJ2-1; tentative D call: TRBD2 (5 bases). The CDR3 loop spans 13 amino acids. The V gene's germline CDR1 is LGHNA and CDR2 YNFKEQ. V was trimmed by 4 bases and J by 7 bases, leaving 11 bases between them. CDR3 nucleotide sequence: TGTGCCAGCAGCCGACTAAGCGGTAATGAGCAGTTCTTC. Translation gives CASSRLSGNEQFF.

The chain has TRBV7-3 and TRBJ2-1, with a possible D match to TRBD1 (6 bases). Trimming pared 1 base from V and 4 bases from J, leaving 8 bases between. Germline loops: CDR1 SGHTA, CDR2 FQGTGA. The CDR3 is made up of 14 amino acids. The CDR3 loop is CASSLKDSYNEQFF. In nucleotides, the CDR3 is TGTGCCAGCAGCTTAAAGGACAGTTACAATGAGCAGTTCTTC.

The chain couples TRBV2 to TRBJ1-4; weak D call: TRBD1 (5 bases). The length of the CDR3 is 11 residues. Per germline, CDR1 SNHLY and CDR2 FYNNEI. Trimming removed 3 bases at V and 14 bases at J, with 10 bases between. The CDR3 sequence is CASSEEGPLFF. The CDR3 nucleotides read TGTGCCAGCAGTGAGGAGGGACCCCTGTTTTTT.

The rearrangement links TRBV5-1 to TRBJ2-7; TRBD1 might be the D (7 bases). CDR3 length: 16 residues. The V gene lost 0 bases and the J gene lost 0 bases, with 13 bases spanning the gap. CDR1 and CDR2 from the germline V gene are SGHRS and YFSETQ. This CDR3 reads CASSLAGQRASYEQYF. The CDR3 DNA reads as TGCGCCAGCAGCTTGGCGGGACAGCGGGCCTCCTACGAGCAGTACTTC.

This chain joins TRBV28 and TRBJ1-2; tentatively, D is TRBD1 (5 bases). V lost 3 bases, J lost 6 bases, and 11 bases lay in between. Germline-derived CDR1 and CDR2 are MDHEN and SYDVKM. The length of the CDR3 is 13 residues. This chain's CDR3 is CASSLATVNGYTF. CDR3 nucleotides: TGTGCCAGCAGTTTGGCGACAGTCAATGGCTACACCTTC.

The chain's CDR3 is CASTKQGGNTEAFF. CDR3 sequence (DNA): TGTGCCAGCACCAAACAGGGGGGGAACACTGAAGCTTTCTTT. The J gene is TRBJ1-1, the V gene TRBV6-5; 8 bases fit TRBD1. The V gene's germline CDR1 is MNHEY and CDR2 SVGAGI. V trimming: 7 bases; J trimming: 1 base; junction bases outside the gene matches: 5. This CDR3 has 14 residues.

The chain has TRBV7-2 and TRBJ1-1; possible D gene TRBD1, 6 bases. The ends were cut back, 7 bases at V and 0 bases at J, with 18 bases in the middle. Germline V CDR1 and CDR2: SGHTA, FQGNSA. There are 16 residues in the CDR3. The CDR3 region has the DNA TGTGCCAGCACCCCCCGATTGGGACAAATGAACACTGAAGCTTTCTTT. Its translation is CASTPRLGQMNTEAFF.

This clone showed up just a few times. The CDR3, as DNA: TGTGCCAGCAGCTTTTCAGAGGGAGGGGTCGAGCAGTACTTC. As protein: CASSFSEGGVEQYF. The rearrangement joins TRBV11-2 to TRBJ2-7, with 7 nucleotides matching TRBD2. Germline V gene lookup returns CDR1 SGHAT and CDR2 FQNNGV. Trimming at V came to 3 bases and at J to 6 bases, leaving 8 bases not matched to a gene. CDR3 length: 14 residues.

J is TRBJ2-3 and V is TRBV6-5; TRBD2 matches 7 bases. CDR3 size: 15 residues. Germline V gene sequence: CDR1 MNHEY, CDR2 SVGAGI. The V and J ends lost 6 bases and 4 bases, in that order; junction bases with no gene match: 10. The CDR3, as DNA: TGTGCCAGCAGCAGACTAGCCGGAGAGGCAGATACGCAGTATTTT. This sequence encodes CASSRLAGEADTQYF.

This sequence joins TRBV27 and TRBJ1-4; D possibly corresponds to TRBD1 (5 bases). Trimming cost V 6 bases and J 3 bases, with 14 bases left between them. The germline V gene has CDR1 MNHEY and CDR2 SMNVEV (reference sequence). This CDR3 is 15 amino acids long. The CDR3 here is CASSSGGTSNEKLFF. The CDR3 bases are TGTGCCAGCAGCAGCGGGGGGACGTCTAATGAAAAACTGTTTTTT.

The CDR3 here is CASAPTQGTVYEQYF. The CDR3 nucleotides are TGCGCCAGCGCTCCAACACAGGGTACAGTCTACGAGCAGTACTTC. This chain connects TRBV10-2 to TRBJ2-7; the D gene is possibly TRBD1 (6 bases). Germline V gene sequence: CDR1 WSHSY, CDR2 SAAADI. V lost 8 bases and J 3 bases, leaving 20 bases between the germline ends. This CDR3 is 15 amino acids long.

This chain connects TRBV7-2 to TRBJ2-5; the D gene could be TRBD1 or TRBD2 (6 bases each). This CDR3 contains 14 residues. The germline V gene encodes CDR1 SGHTA and CDR2 FQGNSA. V shed 2 bases and J shed 4 bases, with 11 bases lying between them. For the CDR3, the DNA is TGTGCCAGCAGCTTACAAAGGGGGGCAGAGACCCAGTACTTC. This gives the protein CASSLQRGAETQYF. The variable domain in full, with the rest retrieved from reference TRBV7-2 and TRBJ2-5, is GAGVSQSPSNKVTEKGKDVELRCDPISGHTALYWYRQSLGQGLEFLIYFQGNSAPDKSGLPSDRFSAERTGGSVSTLTIQRTQQEDSAVYLCASSLQRGAETQYFGPGTRLLVL.

There are a few counts of this clone. The genes are TRBV6-5 and TRBJ1-5, with 8 nucleotides matching TRBD1. Unmatched junction bases numbered 8, after V lost 6 bases and J lost 7 bases. CDR1 and CDR2 (germline): MNHEY, SVGAGI. The CDR3 runs 14 residues. CDR3 loop: CASRLRGREQPQHF. The CDR3 coding sequence is TGTGCCAGCAGACTCAGGGGGCGAGAACAGCCCCAGCATTTT.

The chain joins TRBV30 to TRBJ2-1; 11 nucleotides agree with TRBD2. This CDR3 is 14 amino acids long. Losses at the gene ends were 0 bases for V and 6 bases for J; bases not matched to a gene: 1. The germline V gene has CDR1 GTSNPN and CDR2 SVGIG (reference sequence). The CDR3 reads CAWSVLAGGNEQFF. The CDR3 DNA follows: TGTGCCTGGAGTGTCCTAGCGGGGGGCAATGAGCAGTTCTTC.